This T cell receptor (beta chain) was retrieved from a study of blood T cell repertoires in COVID-19. Overall study context: Whether acute or convalescent, the COVID-19 samples came from the United States, Italy and Spain. PBMCs, B-cell-depleted T cells, or T cells provided the cDNA or gDNA that made up the material.

Looked up from germline, CDR1 is MNHEY and CDR2 is SVGAGI. This CDR3 is 14 amino acids long. Trimming removed 6 bases from V and 4 bases from J, with 10 bases in between. The Seattle site enrolled patients during active infection and followed them longitudinally. This clone was recorded only once. Here immunoSEQ multiplex PCR was the method, and the copy in TCRdb shows in-frame clones only, minus some. The data contain just over 250,000 clones, about 87% of them seen just once; the ten biggest clones take up roughly a tenth. This chain connects TRBV6-5 to TRBJ2-6; D is uncertain. Sequenced material: peripheral blood. The receptor comes from a woman in her seventies with COVID-19, enrolled during active disease. CDR3 amino acids: CASRRIGGANVLTF. The DNA of the CDR3 is TGTGCCAGCAGGAGGATAGGAGGGGCCAACGTCCTGACTTTC.